The rows below give T cell receptor beta chains drawn from one sample of a study of molecular identifiers for immune sequencing clone quantification. TCRdb processed the PCR reads anew with MiXCR; each CDR3 protein has one entry. The sample has 350,000 or so distinct CDR3 sequences, 20% to 25% seen once. The material sequenced was naive CD8+ T cells from blood, with Jurkat cell RNA spiked in. The source is a human donor in good health. Some libraries in this study had Jurkat cell RNA spiked in. Each CDR3 is given with its conserved first and last residue. Fields, in order: D gene, V gene, clone size, J gene, CDR3 protein, CDR3 DNA. A D gene is named only where the DNA matches it firmly. Only part of the rows carry a size: once, few, many, or a class if the clone is expanded.

>TRBD2|TRBV7-6|NA|TRBJ2-2
CASSRPRTSGRVTGELFF
TGTGCCAGCAGCCGACCTAGGACTAGCGGGAGGGTTACCGGGGAGCTGTTTTTT
>NA|TRBV6-2/TRBV6-3|NA|TRBJ1-1
CASSYSTLDGTTEAFF
TGTGCCAGCAGTTACTCGACCTTGGATGGGACCACTGAAGCTTTCTTT
>NA|TRBV20-1|NA|TRBJ2-5
CSARDQGSGNLQETQYF
TGCAGTGCTAGAGATCAGGGGTCGGGGAACTTACAAGAGACCCAGTACTTC
>TRBD1|TRBV7-6|many|TRBJ2-3
CASSPGQGAVDTQYF
TGTGCCAGCAGCCCGGGACAGGGGGCGGTGGATACGCAGTATTTT
>NA|TRBV19|many|TRBJ1-5
CATTRGGNQPQHF
TGTGCCACCACCCGGGGGGGCAATCAGCCCCAGCATTTT
>NA|TRBV6-2/TRBV6-3|NA|TRBJ2-1
CASSEEGYHEQFF
TGTGCCAGCAGTGAAGAAGGGTACCATGAGCAGTTCTTC
>NA|TRBV7-9|many|TRBJ2-7
CASSSGGGLYEQYF
TGTGCCAGCAGCTCAGGGGGGGGGCTTTACGAGCAGTACTTC
>NA|TRBV12-5|few|TRBJ2-1
CASGPQGFGEQFF
TGTGCTAGTGGTCCACAGGGATTTGGTGAGCAGTTCTTC
>NA|TRBV12-3/TRBV12-4|many|TRBJ2-7
CASSEYRRQEQYF
TGTGCCAGCAGTGAGTACAGGAGGCAGGAGCAGTACTTC
>NA|TRBV6-2/TRBV6-3|many|TRBJ2-2
CASSWVAGSSGELFF
TGTGCCAGCAGTTGGGTAGCCGGGAGTTCCGGGGAGCTGTTTTTT
>NA|TRBV2|many|TRBJ1-2
CASGGRGGYGYTF
TGTGCCAGCGGCGGCAGGGGAGGGTATGGCTACACCTTC
>TRBD1|TRBV6-2/TRBV6-3|many|TRBJ1-5
CASSRSGGAGQPQHF
TGTGCCAGCAGCCGATCAGGGGGCGCAGGTCAGCCCCAGCATTTT
>TRBD1|TRBV29-1|NA|TRBJ1-2
CSVAGTANYGYTF
TGCAGCGTTGCCGGGACAGCTAACTATGGCTACACCTTC
>NA|TRBV5-4|many|TRBJ2-3
CASSITDTQYF
TGTGCCAGCAGCATAACAGATACGCAGTATTTT
>NA|TRBV20-1|few|TRBJ2-1
CSAGPGLYNEQFF
TGCAGTGCCGGCCCGGGACTGTACAATGAGCAGTTCTTC
>NA|TRBV7-9|many|TRBJ2-7
CASSLGLGTRSYEQYF
TGTGCCAGCAGCTTAGGATTGGGGACTCGCTCCTACGAGCAGTACTTC
>NA|TRBV2|many|TRBJ2-7
CASNRDPQYF
TGTGCCAGCAATCGGGACCCCCAGTACTTC
>NA|TRBV14|NA|TRBJ2-7
CASSQVPEQYF
TGTGCCAGCAGCCAAGTTCCCGAGCAGTACTTC
>NA|TRBV7-9|many|TRBJ1-1
CASSSPRGSTEAFF
TGTGCCAGCAGCTCACCAAGGGGGAGCACTGAAGCTTTCTTT
>NA|TRBV10-3|NA|TRBJ2-7
CAISQGIGGYEQYF
TGTGCCATCAGTCAGGGAATTGGGGGCTACGAGCAGTACTTC
>TRBD1|TRBV7-9|many|TRBJ2-7
CASSRVDGDRIYEQYF
TGTGCCAGCAGCAGAGTAGATGGGGACAGGATTTACGAGCAGTACTTC
>NA|TRBV27|few|TRBJ2-1
CASSYLTENNEQFF
TGTGCCAGCAGTTACCTGACGGAGAACAATGAGCAGTTCTTC
>TRBD2|TRBV19|NA|TRBJ2-3
CASSMTSGFTDTQYF
TGTGCCAGTAGTATGACTAGCGGTTTCACAGATACGCAGTATTTT
>TRBD2|TRBV6-2/TRBV6-3|NA|TRBJ2-1
CASSYSQTSGVYNEQFF
TGTGCCAGCAGTTACTCCCAGACTAGCGGGGTCTACAATGAGCAGTTCTTC
>TRBD1|TRBV27|NA|TRBJ1-2
CASRRQGPNYGYTF
TGTGCCAGCAGAAGACAGGGACCCAACTATGGCTACACCTTC
>NA|TRBV7-9|many|TRBJ2-7
CASGGSVGTYEQYF
TGTGCCAGCGGGGGGAGCGTTGGCACCTACGAGCAGTACTTC
>NA|TRBV7-9|NA|TRBJ1-4
CASSLVPTGGEKLFF
TGTGCCAGCAGCTTAGTTCCCACCGGTGGTGAAAAACTGTTTTTT
>NA|TRBV29-1|many|TRBJ1-3
CSVWVTGQVGNTIYF
TGCAGCGTTTGGGTCACAGGGCAAGTTGGAAACACCATATATTTT
>NA|TRBV27|NA|TRBJ2-7
CASSAGLGAYEQYF
TGTGCCAGCTCGGCAGGGTTGGGAGCCTACGAGCAGTACTTC
>TRBD2|TRBV5-6|many|TRBJ2-1
CASSPGLAAYNEQFF
TGTGCCAGCAGCCCGGGACTAGCGGCATACAATGAGCAGTTCTTC
>NA|TRBV7-9|many|TRBJ2-1
CASSLVSGKPYNEQFF
TGTGCCAGCAGCTTAGTTTCGGGGAAACCCTACAATGAGCAGTTCTTC
>NA|TRBV5-5|few|TRBJ2-7
CASSLVANTYEQYF
TGTGCCAGCAGCTTGGTAGCGAACACCTACGAGCAGTACTTC